The clone carrying this T cell receptor (beta chain) was recorded many times. Antigen: not known. Building of the TCR beta libraries involved iRepertoire HTBI primers and Arm-PCR of CDR3 regions. TCRdb processed the multiplex PCR reads anew with MiXCR; each CDR3 protein has one entry. In the table there are 350,000 to 500,000 distinct CDR3 sequences, approximately 22% of which are singletons. The data derive from a study of regulatory T cells in long-lasting Graves disease. General observations from the study: Tissue studied was limited to peripheral blood, excluding thyroid tissue. Relative to newly diagnosed Graves' patients, persistent ones had lower TCR diversity. Patients with persistent disease showed a bias toward TRBV28, TRBJ1-2 and TRBJ2-5.

Germline CDR1 LNHDA, CDR2 SQIVND (reference sequence). This CDR3 is built from 17 residues. Losses at the gene ends were 4 bases for V and 4 bases for J; bases not matched to a gene: 14. Sample time point: persistent/refractory GD, antithyroid drugs over 5 years with positive TRAb. Researchers made the TCR library from RNA that was extracted from PBMCs. The rearrangement links TRBV19 to TRBJ1-2; TRBD1 aligns across 8 bases. The sample in question was peripheral blood mononuclear cells (PBMCs), obtained when the disease was refractory, from a patient treated with antithyroid drugs. The TCR was taken from a female donor with Graves disease. CDR3 DNA sequence: TGTGCCAGTAGTACGACGACCGACAGGGGAAGGGCCTATGGCTACACCTTC. Protein sequence: CASSTTTDRGRAYGYTF.